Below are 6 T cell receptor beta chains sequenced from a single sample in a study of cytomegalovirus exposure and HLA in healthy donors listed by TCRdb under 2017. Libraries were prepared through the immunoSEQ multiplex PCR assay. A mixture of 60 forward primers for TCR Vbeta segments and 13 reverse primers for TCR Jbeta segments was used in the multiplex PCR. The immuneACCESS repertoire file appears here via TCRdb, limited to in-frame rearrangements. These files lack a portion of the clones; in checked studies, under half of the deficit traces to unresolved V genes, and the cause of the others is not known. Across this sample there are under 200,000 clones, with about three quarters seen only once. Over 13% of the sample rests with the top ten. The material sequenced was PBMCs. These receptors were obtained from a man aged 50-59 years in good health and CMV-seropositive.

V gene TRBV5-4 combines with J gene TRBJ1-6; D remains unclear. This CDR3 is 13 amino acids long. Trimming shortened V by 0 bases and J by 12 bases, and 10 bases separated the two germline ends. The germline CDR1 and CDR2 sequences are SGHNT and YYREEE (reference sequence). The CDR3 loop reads CASSLEHLVPLHF. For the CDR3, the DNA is TGTGCCAGCAGCTTGGAACATCTAGTACCCCTCCACTTT.

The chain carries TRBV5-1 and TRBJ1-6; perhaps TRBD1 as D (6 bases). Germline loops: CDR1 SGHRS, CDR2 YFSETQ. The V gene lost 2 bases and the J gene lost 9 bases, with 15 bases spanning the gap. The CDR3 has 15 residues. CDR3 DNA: TGCGCCAGCAGCTTTGGGGACACGAAGTTTTCACCCCTCCACTTT. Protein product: CASSFGDTKFSPLHF. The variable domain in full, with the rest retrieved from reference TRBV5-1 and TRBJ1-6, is KAGVTQTPRYLIKTRGQQVTLSCSPISGHRSVSWYQQTPGQGLQFLFEYFSETQRNKGNFPGRFSGRQFSNSRSEMNVSTLELGDSALYLCASSFGDTKFSPLHFGNGTRLTVT.

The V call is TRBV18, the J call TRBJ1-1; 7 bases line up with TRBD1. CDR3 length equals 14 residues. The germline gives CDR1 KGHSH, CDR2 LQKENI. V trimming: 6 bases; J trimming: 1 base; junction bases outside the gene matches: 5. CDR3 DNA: TGTGCCAGCTCCCAGGACAGGAAGAACACTGAAGCTTTCTTT. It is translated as CASSQDRKNTEAFF. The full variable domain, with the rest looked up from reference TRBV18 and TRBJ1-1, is NAGVMQNPRHLVRRRGQEARLRCSPMKGHSHVYWYRQLPEEGLKFMVYLQKENIIDESGMPKERFSAEFPKEGPSILRIQQVVRGDSAAYFCASSQDRKNTEAFFGQGTRLTVV.

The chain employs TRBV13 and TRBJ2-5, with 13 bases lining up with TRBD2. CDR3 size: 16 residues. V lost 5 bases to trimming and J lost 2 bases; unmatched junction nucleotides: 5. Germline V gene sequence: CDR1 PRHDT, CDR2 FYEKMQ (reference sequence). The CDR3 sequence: CASSKGLAGSQETQYF. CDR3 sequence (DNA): TGTGCCAGCAGCAAGGGACTAGCGGGGAGTCAAGAGACCCAGTACTTC. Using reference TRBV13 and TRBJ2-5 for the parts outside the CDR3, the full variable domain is AAGVIQSPRHLIKEKRETATLKCYPIPRHDTVYWYQQGPGQDPQFLISFYEKMQSDKGSIPDRFSAQQFSDYHSELNMSSLELGDSALYFCASSKGLAGSQETQYFGPGTRLLVL.

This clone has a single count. The CDR3 here is CASSLWEGGEQFF. The CDR3 DNA follows: TGTGCCAGCAGTTTGTGGGAGGGGGGTGAGCAGTTCTTC. The chain recombines TRBV27 with TRBJ2-1, with a weak D call TRBD2 (7 bases). Trimming removed 3 bases at V and 9 bases at J, with 12 bases between. Germline CDR1 reads MNHEY; CDR2 reads SMNVEV (reference sequence). This CDR3 has 13 amino acids.

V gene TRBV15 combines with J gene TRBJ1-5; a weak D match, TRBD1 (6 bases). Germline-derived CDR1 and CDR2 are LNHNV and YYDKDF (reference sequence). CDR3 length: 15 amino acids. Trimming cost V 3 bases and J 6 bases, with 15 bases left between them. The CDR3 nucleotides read TGTGCCACCAGCAGCAGGGGAGGGAGCGGTCAGCCCCAGCATTTT. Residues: CATSSRGGSGQPQHF.